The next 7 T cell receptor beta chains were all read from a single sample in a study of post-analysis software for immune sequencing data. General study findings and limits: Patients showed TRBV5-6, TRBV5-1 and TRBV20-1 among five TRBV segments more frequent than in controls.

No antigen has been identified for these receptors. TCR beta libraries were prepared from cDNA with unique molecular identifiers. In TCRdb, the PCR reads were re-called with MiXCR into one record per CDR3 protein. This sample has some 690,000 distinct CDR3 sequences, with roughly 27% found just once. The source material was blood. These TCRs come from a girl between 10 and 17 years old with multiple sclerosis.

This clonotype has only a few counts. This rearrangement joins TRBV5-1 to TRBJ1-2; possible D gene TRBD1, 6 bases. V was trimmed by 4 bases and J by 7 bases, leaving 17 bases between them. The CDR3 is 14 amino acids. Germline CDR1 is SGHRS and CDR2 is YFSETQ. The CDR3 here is CASSPTGGRSGYTF. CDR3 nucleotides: TGCGCCAGCAGCCCAACCGGGGGGCGGAGTGGCTACACCTTC. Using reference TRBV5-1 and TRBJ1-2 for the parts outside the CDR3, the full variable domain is KAGVTQTPRYLIKTRGQQVTLSCSPISGHRSVSWYQQTPGQGLQFLFEYFSETQRNKGNFPGRFSGRQFSNSRSEMNVSTLELGDSALYLCASSPTGGRSGYTFGSGTRLTVV.

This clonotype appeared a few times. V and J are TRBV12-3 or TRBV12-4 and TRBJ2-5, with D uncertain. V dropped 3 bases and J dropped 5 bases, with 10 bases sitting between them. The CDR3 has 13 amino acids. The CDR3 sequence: CASSFKGPETQYF. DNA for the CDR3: TGTGCCAGCAGTTTCAAAGGGCCGGAGACCCAGTACTTC.

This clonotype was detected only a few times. CDR3 residues: CASSEVDSNQPQHF. The CDR3 nucleotides are TGTGCCAGCAGTGAAGTAGATAGCAATCAGCCCCAGCATTTT. V gene TRBV27 combines with J gene TRBJ1-5, with D unclear. Looked up from germline, CDR1 is MNHEY and CDR2 is SMNVEV (reference sequence). The CDR3 is 14 residues long. The ends were cut back, 5 bases at V and 0 bases at J, with 8 bases in the middle.

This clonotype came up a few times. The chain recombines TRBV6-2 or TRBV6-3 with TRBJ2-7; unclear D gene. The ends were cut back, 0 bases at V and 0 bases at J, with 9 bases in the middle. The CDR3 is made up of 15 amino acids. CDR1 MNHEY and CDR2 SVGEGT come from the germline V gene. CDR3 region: CASSYSAESSYEQYF. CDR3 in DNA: TGTGCCAGCAGTTACTCGGCAGAGTCCTCCTACGAGCAGTACTTC.

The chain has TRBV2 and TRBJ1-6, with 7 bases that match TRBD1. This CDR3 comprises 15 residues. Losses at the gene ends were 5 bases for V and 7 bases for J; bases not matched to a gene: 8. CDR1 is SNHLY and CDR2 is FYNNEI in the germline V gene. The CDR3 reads CASSPTGPRNSPLHF. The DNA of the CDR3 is TGTGCCAGCAGTCCGACAGGGCCTCGGAATTCACCCCTCCACTTT.

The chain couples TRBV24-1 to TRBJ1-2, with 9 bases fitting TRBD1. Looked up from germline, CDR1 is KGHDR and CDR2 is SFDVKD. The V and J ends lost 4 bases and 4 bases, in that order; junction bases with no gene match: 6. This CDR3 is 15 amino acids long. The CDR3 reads CATSDPGQGFYGYTF. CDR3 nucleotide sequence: TGTGCCACCAGTGACCCGGGACAGGGTTTCTATGGCTACACCTTC.

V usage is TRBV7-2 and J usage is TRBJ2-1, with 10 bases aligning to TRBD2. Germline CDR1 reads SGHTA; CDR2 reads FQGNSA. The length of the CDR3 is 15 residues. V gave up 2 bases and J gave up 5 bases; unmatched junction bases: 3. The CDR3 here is CASSLLAGVNNEQFF. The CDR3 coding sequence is TGTGCCAGCAGCTTACTAGCGGGAGTGAACAATGAGCAGTTCTTC.